The 25 T cell receptor beta chains below come from one sample, sequenced in a study of T-cell reconstitution after alpha-beta-depleted transplantation in children. Unique molecular identifiers were incorporated when the TCRbeta library was constructed. TCRdb reprocessed the PCR reads via MiXCR and lists one record per CDR3 protein. Of 700,000 to 950,000 distinct CDR3 sequences listed, roughly 15% are singletons. Sequenced here: PBMCs, mostly from graft donor cells, sampled 360 days after TCRalphabeta/CD19-depleted stem cell transplant. Every receptor here comes from a male patient younger than 18 who had a stem cell transplant for acute lymphoblastic leukemia, so the T cells may come from the graft donor.

The V call is TRBV29-1, the J call TRBJ2-7; 8 bases align to TRBD1. From germline, CDR1 is SQVTM and CDR2 ANQGSEA. This CDR3 is built from 15 residues. The junction had 10 bases not matched to a gene; V was cut back by 4 bases and J by 2 bases. CDR3 sequence (DNA): TGCAGCGTTGGACGGCATCAGGGGGCGGCCTACGAGCAGTACTTC. It is translated as CSVGRHQGAAYEQYF.

This clonotype was picked up many times. The chain recombines TRBV27 with TRBJ2-7; perhaps D is TRBD1 or TRBD2 (5 bases each). V was shortened by 5 bases and J by 3 bases, with 14 bases between the two germline ends. The CDR3 consists of 14 residues. Germline loops: CDR1 MNHEY, CDR2 SMNVEV (reference sequence). The CDR3 here is CASSPRGLFYEQYF. The CDR3 nucleotides read TGTGCCAGCAGTCCACGGGGCCTTTTCTACGAGCAGTACTTC.

This clonotype has a handful of counts. This sequence joins TRBV4-1 and TRBJ2-5; D may match TRBD1 or TRBD2 (5 bases each). V shed 8 bases and J shed 5 bases, with 18 bases lying between them. Per germline, CDR1 MGHRA and CDR2 YSYEKL. This CDR3 region has 14 residues. CDR3 sequence reads: CASRPARGWETQYF. Here the CDR3 DNA reads TGCGCCAGCCGGCCAGCGAGGGGATGGGAGACCCAGTACTTC.

This clonotype has more than one count but fewer than ten. The rearrangement links TRBV5-1 to TRBJ2-3; D not certain. The germline V gene has CDR1 SGHRS and CDR2 YFSETQ. There are 14 residues in the CDR3. V was cut by 1 base and J by 4 bases, with 10 bases left in between. Here the CDR3 DNA reads TGCGCCAGCAGCTTGACCACACTGTCAGATACGCAGTATTTT. Its translation: CASSLTTLSDTQYF.

This chain joins TRBV21-1 and TRBJ2-3; the table names TRBD2, a call not compared with the DNA. TRBV21-1 is shown as a pseudogene. This CDR3 is 16 amino acids long. CDR3 sequence: CASGKRISGSTDTQYF. CDR3 nucleotide sequence: TGTGCCAGCGGTAAGCGGATTAGCGGAAGCACAGATACGCAGTATTTT.

A few counts support this clonotype. V and J are TRBV10-3 and TRBJ1-4, with unresolved D. V lost 2 bases, J lost 0 bases, and 4 bases lay in between. CDR1 ENHRY and CDR2 SYGVKD come from the germline V gene. There are 14 residues in the CDR3. The CDR3 loop is CAISEPATNEKLFF. Written as DNA, the CDR3 is TGTGCCATCAGTGAGCCAGCAACTAATGAAAAACTGTTTTTT.

At least ten counts were recorded for this clonotype. V is TRBV9 and J is TRBJ1-3, with no clear D. From germline, CDR1 is SGDLS and CDR2 YYNGEE. The CDR3 covers 18 residues. Trimming took off 0 bases at V and 0 bases at J, with 16 bases between the two ends. CDR3 protein: CASSVGDTYGSSGNTIYF. The CDR3 nucleotides are TGTGCCAGCAGCGTAGGGGATACGTACGGGAGCTCTGGAAACACCATATATTTT.

This chain's CDR3 is CASSQGDIPTTPSEQYF. The CDR3 bases are TGTGCCAGCAGCCAAGGGGATATTCCTACCACCCCCTCCGAGCAGTACTTC. The chain carries TRBV4-2 and TRBJ2-7; D is undetermined. This CDR3 comprises 17 residues. V shed 1 base and J shed 6 bases, with 22 bases lying between them. Germline CDR1 LGHNA, CDR2 YNFKEQ.

This clonotype was detected once. The rearrangement uses TRBV7-6 and TRBJ1-5; TRBD1 aligns across 8 bases. V lost 2 bases, J lost 5 bases, and 5 bases stayed unmatched. This CDR3 is built from 15 residues. CDR1 is SGHVS, CDR2 FNYEAQ, per germline. The chain's CDR3 is CASSLTDRAHQPQHF. The DNA of the CDR3 is TGTGCCAGCAGCTTAACGGACAGGGCTCATCAGCCCCAGCATTTT.

The CDR3 loop is CASSLTSEEAFTDTQYF. CDR3 bases: TGTGCCAGCAGCTTAACTAGCGAGGAGGCATTTACAGATACGCAGTATTTT. This chain uses TRBV7-3 with TRBJ2-3; a possible D gene is TRBD2 (5 bases). V lost 0 bases to trimming and J lost 3 bases, with 16 bases between them. CDR1 SGHTA and CDR2 FQGTGA come from the germline V gene. The CDR3 loop spans 17 amino acids.

The chain has TRBV6-6 and TRBJ2-1, with D tentatively TRBD1 (6 bases). There are 13 residues in the CDR3. V lost 0 bases and J lost 10, with 10 bases in between. Germline V CDR1 and CDR2: MNHNY, SVGAGI (reference sequence). The CDR3 DNA is TGTGCCAGCAGTTACTCACAGGGTTCCGAGCAGTTCTTC. It translates to CASSYSQGSEQFF.

The V and J genes are TRBV12-3 or TRBV12-4 and TRBJ1-5; 7 bases are a match to TRBD1. The trim removed 5 bases at V and 5 bases at J, leaving 12 bases unmatched. The length of the CDR3 is 16 residues. This chain's CDR3 is CASSPPTGRQDQPQHF. The CDR3 DNA reads as TGTGCCAGCAGTCCCCCGACAGGGCGACAGGATCAGCCCCAGCATTTT.

The chain uses TRBV5-8 and TRBJ2-1; the D gene is possibly TRBD2 (6 bases). Germline V gene data show CDR1 as SGHTS and CDR2 as YDEGEE. The CDR3 extends over 14 amino acids. The V and J ends lost 4 bases and 8 bases respectively, with 16 bases between them. This chain's CDR3 is CASSQGWGGDEQFF. As DNA, the CDR3 is TGTGCCAGCAGCCAAGGCTGGGGCGGGGATGAGCAGTTCTTC.

The V gene is TRBV29-1, the J gene TRBJ2-2, with D possibly being TRBD2 (6 bases). CDR3 length equals 16 residues. Per the germline V gene, CDR1 is SQVTM and CDR2 is ANQGSEA. Trimming left V 4 bases short and J 7 bases short, with 22 bases between. CDR3 bases: TGCAGCGTTGTAGGAGGGACGGAAATTGGGGGCGGGGAGCTGTTTTTT. This codes for CSVVGGTEIGGGELFF.

This clonotype turned up a few times. The V and J genes are TRBV20-1 and TRBJ2-1; tentatively, D is TRBD2 (5 bases). Trimming pared 8 bases from V and 4 bases from J, leaving 21 bases between. The CDR3 spans 15 residues. In germline, CDR1 is DFQATT, CDR2 SNEGSKA (reference sequence). The CDR3 bases are TGCAGTACTTCCAGCTCGCGGGCCGCTTACAATGAGCAGTTCTTC. Protein: CSTSSSRAAYNEQFF.

This clonotype was found a few times. This rearrangement joins TRBV12-3 or TRBV12-4 to TRBJ2-2; no definite D call. The CDR3 runs 10 residues. Trimming removed 6 bases at V and 14 bases at J, with 10 bases between. The CDR3 DNA follows: TGTGCCAGCAGAGGTCCCTATCTGTTTTTT. It specifies CASRGPYLFF.

This clonotype was detected a few times. This chain uses TRBV27 with TRBJ1-2, with D perhaps TRBD1 (6 bases). The CDR3 is made up of 18 amino acids. The germline CDR1 and CDR2 sequences are MNHEY and SMNVEV (reference sequence). V was clipped by 7 bases and J by 5 bases, with 29 bases between them. Written as DNA, the CDR3 is TGTGCCAGCACCCATGCCTTCCGGGGCCCCCGAGGGGGGTATGGCTACACCTTC. Translating it yields CASTHAFRGPRGGYGYTF.

The chain carries TRBV11-2 and TRBJ2-7; a possible D gene is TRBD2 (7 bases). CDR1 and CDR2 (germline): SGHAT, FQNNGV. This CDR3 contains 16 residues. The V gene lost 3 bases and the J gene lost 3 bases, with 18 bases spanning the gap. The CDR3 region is CASSLTGGGRNYEQYF. In DNA form, the CDR3 reads TGTGCCAGCAGCTTGACCGGGGGCGGGAGAAACTACGAGCAGTACTTC.

This clonotype has only a few counts. CDR3 amino acids: CASSQEGGAPSSYEQYF. For the CDR3, the DNA is TGTGCCAGCAGCCAAGAGGGAGGAGCCCCAAGCTCCTACGAGCAGTACTTC. V gene TRBV3-1 combines with J gene TRBJ2-7, with D possibly TRBD2 on 6 matching bases. The CDR3 is 17 amino acids. Germline V lookup: CDR1 LGHDT, CDR2 YNNKEL (reference sequence). Trimming took 0 bases from V and 0 from J, leaving 15 bases between them.

The J gene is TRBJ2-1, the V gene TRBV11-2; 8 bases fit TRBD2. Germline assignment: CDR1 SGHAT and CDR2 FQNNGV. CDR3 size: 21 residues. V was clipped by 5 bases and J by 0 bases; unmatched bases: 21. Here the CDR3 reads CASSSRVSGVLAGYSYNEQFF. CDR3 nucleotide sequence: TGTGCCAGCAGCAGTCGTGTTAGCGGGGTGTTAGCGGGTTACTCCTACAATGAGCAGTTCTTC.

This clonotype has a count of ten or more. This chain uses TRBV7-2 with TRBJ2-1, with TRBD2 identical over 11 bases. J lost 4 bases, V lost 5 bases, and 4 bases had no gene match. Germline CDR1 SGHTA, CDR2 FQGNSA. The CDR3 runs 15 residues. CDR3 in DNA: TGTGCCAGCAGCATAGGGACTAGCGGTTACAATGAGCAGTTCTTC. The encoded protein is CASSIGTSGYNEQFF.

This clonotype was seen a handful of times. This sequence joins TRBV11-2 and TRBJ2-5; no firm D call. CDR1 is SGHAT and CDR2 is FQNNGV in the germline V gene. This CDR3 region has 14 residues. The V and J ends lost 2 bases and 0 bases respectively, with 7 bases between them. The CDR3 nucleotides are TGTGCCAGCAGCTTACGTGACTACCAAGAGACCCAGTACTTC. It specifies CASSLRDYQETQYF.

The chain links TRBV12-3 or TRBV12-4 to TRBJ2-1; D is unresolved. Trimming took off 2 bases at V and 7 bases at J, with 9 bases between the two ends. This CDR3 region has 13 residues. The CDR3 DNA follows: TGTGCCAGCAGTTTACAACCGATGAATGAGCAGTTCTTC. This codes for CASSLQPMNEQFF.

This clonotype was counted between two and nine times. The gene calls are TRBV7-8 and TRBJ1-5, with TRBD1 matching 7 bases. Trimming took 1 base from V and 0 from J; bases not matched to a gene: 3. This CDR3 has 16 amino acids. Looked up from germline, CDR1 is SGHVS and CDR2 is FQNEAQ. CDR3 region: CASSLGGQNSNQPQHF. CDR3 DNA sequence: TGTGCCAGCAGCTTAGGGGGACAGAATAGCAATCAGCCCCAGCATTTT.

This clonotype showed up just a few times. The V gene is TRBV20-1, the J gene TRBJ2-2; 7 bases align to TRBD1. Germline V gives CDR1 DFQATT, CDR2 SNEGSKA (reference sequence). J gave up 0 bases and V 4 bases, and 5 bases lay outside the gene matches. There are 15 residues in the CDR3. The CDR3 DNA sequence: TGCAGTGCTAACTACAGGGGCCCGAACACCGGGGAGCTGTTTTTT. Translating it yields CSANYRGPNTGELFF.